Each of the 26 T cell receptor beta chains below was sequenced from the same sample in a study of vaccination and CD4 T cells after COVID-19. These receptors' targets are unknown. The Oncomine TCR Beta short-read assay was what sequenced the DNA obtained from cultured CD4+ T cells. From the PCR reads, TCRdb called clonotypes with MiXCR, one entry per CDR3 protein. Of 15,000 to 20,000 distinct CDR3 sequences in the sample, around 55% were seen once. Regarding time point: late sampling 161 to 241 days after vaccination in a few convalescent patients. Treatment specified: roughly ten-day PBMC culture with coronavirus spike peptide pools or control peptides (ViraFEST assay). The sequenced sample was CD4+ T cells from blood, cultured in vitro, obtained about 7 months after SARS-CoV-2 vaccination. The source is a human donor who had recovered from COVID-19.

The rearrangement links TRBV11-2 to TRBJ2-7, with D maybe TRBD2 (5 bases). Between the trimmed V and J ends, which lost 7 bases and 1 base, there was a span of 14 bases. This CDR3 is built from 14 residues. CDR1 and CDR2 (germline): SGHAT, FQNNGV. DNA for the CDR3: TGTGCCAGCACCACCTCCCCGGGATCCTACGAGCAGTACTTC. This translates into CASTTSPGSYEQYF. The full variable domain, completed using reference TRBV11-2 and TRBJ2-7, is EAGVAQSPRYKIIEKRQSVAFWCNPISGHATLYWYQQILGQGPKLLIQFQNNGVVDDSQLPKDRFSAERLKGVDSTLKIQPAKLEDSAVYLCASTTSPGSYEQYFGPGTRLTVT.

Remarks on this clonotype: A much more abundant neighbour one base away suggests this may be a read error. This rearrangement joins TRBV6-2 or TRBV6-3 to TRBJ2-5; 8 nucleotides align to TRBD2. Germline CDR1 MNHEY, CDR2 SVGEGT. V dropped 8 bases and J dropped 5; count of bases not matched to a gene: 13. The CDR3 has 15 amino acids. The CDR3 sequence is CASGWTSGSGETQYF. CDR3 coding DNA: TGTGCCAGCGGTTGGACAAGCGGGAGTGGGGAGACCCAGTACTTC.

This clonotype qualifies as medium-sized. The gene calls are TRBV7-9 and TRBJ1-6; 8 positions match TRBD1. V dropped 6 bases and J dropped 5; count of bases not matched to a gene: 3. The germline gives CDR1 SEHNR, CDR2 FQNEAQ (reference sequence). The CDR3 is made up of 14 amino acids. CDR3 DNA: TGTGCCAGCAGATGGACAGGGAATAATTCACCCCTCCACTTT. As protein: CASRWTGNNSPLHF.

V usage is TRBV20-1 and J usage is TRBJ2-3, with TRBD2 identical over 7 bases. Germline V lookup: CDR1 DFQATT, CDR2 SNEGSKA (reference sequence). CDR3 length: 16 residues. J lost 8 bases, V lost 1 base, and 15 bases had no gene match. CDR3 DNA sequence: TGCAGTGCTAGAGTGGCCGGACTAGACACCCATGGTACGCAGTATTTT. It codes for CSARVAGLDTHGTQYF.

The genes are TRBV27 and TRBJ2-5, with D hard to call. The germline V gene has CDR1 MNHEY and CDR2 SMNVEV (reference sequence). The CDR3 runs to 13 residues. The V end lost 3 bases, the J end lost 3 bases, and 8 bases lay between the germline ends. DNA of the CDR3: TGTGCCAGCAGTTTGGGTCCCAAAGAGACCCAGTACTTC. Amino acid sequence: CASSLGPKETQYF.

This clonotype was counted between two and nine times. The V and J genes are TRBV27 and TRBJ1-2; D call uncertain. This CDR3 contains 13 residues. In germline, CDR1 is MNHEY, CDR2 SMNVEV (reference sequence). Trimming pared 4 bases from V and 7 bases from J, leaving 13 bases between. The CDR3 DNA reads TGTGCCAGCAGTTATACGGGGAGCGGTGGCTACACCTTC. Translation: CASSYTGSGGYTF.

This clonotype was counted between two and nine times. The genes are TRBV6-1 and TRBJ1-5, with D unclear. The V gene lost 6 bases and the J gene lost 10 bases, with 16 bases spanning the gap. The V gene's germline CDR1 is MNHNS and CDR2 SASEGT. This CDR3 region has 13 residues. CDR3 sequence (DNA): TGTGCCAGCAGCCTAGGCCGCCCCCAACCCCAGCATTTT. Translating it yields CASSLGRPQPQHF.

The chain carries TRBV7-2 and TRBJ1-2, with D uncertain. With 1 base removed from V and 4 bases from J, the gap between germline ends came to 10 bases. The CDR3 extends over 14 amino acids. Germline V lookup: CDR1 SGHTA, CDR2 FQGNSA. CDR3 nucleotides: TGTGCCAGCAGCTTAGGGGTCGGACGCTATGGCTACACCTTC. This sequence encodes CASSLGVGRYGYTF.

This chain joins TRBV20-1 and TRBJ2-7; TRBD2 is a possible D gene (6 bases). V was shortened by 3 bases and J by 2 bases, with 20 bases between the two germline ends. The CDR3 consists of 16 residues. Germline lookup yields CDR1 DFQATT and CDR2 SNEGSKA (reference sequence). In DNA, the CDR3 is TGCAGTGCTAGCGCCCCCGGGGGACTCATGACCTACGAGCAGTACTTC. Translation: CSASAPGGLMTYEQYF.

The V call is TRBV19, the J call TRBJ1-6; TRBD1 is a possible D gene (5 bases). CDR1 and CDR2 from the germline V gene are LNHDA and SQIVND (reference sequence). V dropped 9 bases and J dropped 12 bases, with 18 bases sitting between them. This CDR3 has 13 amino acids. For the CDR3, the DNA is TGTGCCAGCACTGACAGCGATCGGTTACCCCTCCACTTT. Its protein is CASTDSDRLPLHF.

This clonotype came up a few times. The CDR3 protein is CASSYLGGQYF. The CDR3 DNA reads TGTGCCAGCAGTTATCTAGGGGGCCAGTACTTC. The chain links TRBV6-2 or TRBV6-3 to TRBJ2-5; D is possibly TRBD1 (6 bases). This CDR3 has 11 amino acids. The V and J ends lost 3 bases and 10 bases respectively, with 9 bases between them. Germline V gene lookup returns CDR1 MNHEY and CDR2 SVGEGT.

CDR3 nucleotides: TGTGCCAGCAGTGAGCAAGTAACGCAGTACTTC. Protein sequence: CASSEQVTQYF. The rearrangement links TRBV2 to TRBJ2-7; D is ambiguous. The CDR3 runs 11 residues. Germline V gene lookup returns CDR1 SNHLY and CDR2 FYNNEI. V was shortened by 3 bases and J by 9 bases, with 9 bases between the two germline ends.

The chain has TRBV24-1 and TRBJ2-7; 12 nucleotides line up with TRBD2. Trimming took 9 bases from V and 6 from J; bases not matched to a gene: 5. Germline V gene data show CDR1 as KGHDR and CDR2 as SFDVKD. CDR3 length equals 13 residues. The CDR3: CATETSGSGEQYF. The CDR3 DNA follows: TGTGCCACCGAGACTAGCGGGAGTGGCGAGCAGTACTTC.

This sequence joins TRBV11-3 and TRBJ2-3, with 7 bases that match TRBD2. The germline V gene has CDR1 SGHNT and CDR2 YENEEA. This CDR3 is 12 amino acids long. V was pared by 5 bases and J by 6 bases, with 2 bases of the junction left unmatched. CDR3 sequence: CASSPGGDTQYF. The CDR3 coding sequence is TGTGCCAGCAGCCCCGGGGGGGATACGCAGTATTTT.

This chain links TRBV27 with TRBJ2-3; the D is unclear. The CDR3 extends over 13 amino acids. Looked up from germline, CDR1 is MNHEY and CDR2 is SMNVEV (reference sequence). Trimming shortened V by 6 bases and J by 1 base, and 8 bases separated the two germline ends. CDR3 bases: TGTGCCAGCAGCCGCCGGGGCACAGATACGCAGTATTTT. It codes for CASSRRGTDTQYF.

This clonotype was seen once. The CDR3 here is CASSYLAETQYF. In nucleotides, the CDR3 is TGTGCCAGCAGTTATCTCGCTGAGACCCAGTACTTC. The V and J genes are TRBV7-2 and TRBJ2-5, with D uncertain. The CDR3 is 12 amino acids. Germline lookup yields CDR1 SGHTA and CDR2 FQGNSA. Trimming removed 6 bases at V and 5 bases at J, with 10 bases between.

This chain joins TRBV25-1 and TRBJ2-1, with TRBD2 matching 7 bases. J gave up 10 bases and V 6 bases, and 3 bases lay outside the gene matches. This CDR3 spans 11 amino acids. Germline loops: CDR1 MGHDK, CDR2 SYGVNS. The CDR3 spells CASRRGREQFF. CDR3 nucleotides: TGTGCCAGCAGGCGGGGGAGAGAGCAGTTCTTC.

The gene calls are TRBV5-8 and TRBJ1-5; no definite D call. Germline V CDR1 and CDR2: SGHTS, YDEGEE. The V end was cut by 4 bases, the J end by 6 bases, with 11 bases between. The CDR3 extends over 13 amino acids. The CDR3 coding sequence is TGTGCCAGCAGCCGGAGGAGAGGTCAGCCCCAGCATTTT. Translation gives CASSRRRGQPQHF.

In its sample, this clonotype is medium-sized. This sequence joins TRBV27 and TRBJ2-1; D unclear. Germline values: CDR1 MNHEY, CDR2 SMNVEV (reference sequence). The CDR3 is 11 residues long. V was trimmed by 5 bases and J by 12 bases, leaving 11 bases between them. The CDR3 reads CASSDNEWQFF. The CDR3 nucleotides are TGTGCCAGCAGTGATAATGAGTGGCAGTTCTTC.

The V call is TRBV20-1, the J call TRBJ2-1, with 8 bases fitting TRBD2. The CDR3 is 13 amino acids. The germline gives CDR1 DFQATT, CDR2 SNEGSKA (reference sequence). CDR3 sequence (DNA): TGCAGCGCCGTGCGCGGGAGGTACAATGAGCAGTTCTTC. This encodes CSAVRGRYNEQFF.

V is TRBV2 and J is TRBJ2-5; 8 bases are a match to TRBD1. This CDR3 has 12 amino acids. V shed 10 bases and J 4 bases; nucleotides not matched to a gene: 5. Germline CDR1 reads SNHLY; CDR2 reads FYNNEI. CDR3 protein: CATQGAGETQYF. The CDR3 region has the DNA TGTGCCACTCAGGGGGCAGGAGAGACCCAGTACTTC. The full variable domain, completed using reference TRBV2 and TRBJ2-5, is EPEVTQTPSHQVTQMGQEVILRCVPISNHLYFYWYRQILGQKVEFLVSFYNNEISEKSEIFDDQFSVERPDGSNFTLKIRSTKLEDSAMYFCATQGAGETQYFGPGTRLLVL.

In the case of this clonotype: One end of the junction does not line up with germline, which may come from a read error. This chain connects TRBV6-5 to TRBJ2-1, with TRBD1 identical over 7 bases. The end of the DNA is better explained by TRBJ2-5, so the J call may be wrong. This CDR3 contains 12 residues. The germline V gene encodes CDR1 MNHEY and CDR2 SVGAGI. DNA for the CDR3: TGTGCCAGCAATTACAGGGGTGTCAGCCAGTACTTC. Its protein product is CASNYRGVSQYF.

The chain uses TRBV20-1 and TRBJ1-2; D may be TRBD1 (6 bases). Germline lookup yields CDR1 DFQATT and CDR2 SNEGSKA (reference sequence). V lost 8 bases and J 6 bases, leaving 19 bases between the germline ends. The CDR3 runs 13 residues. DNA of the CDR3: TGCAGTACCCGAAAGGAACAGGGAGATGGCTACACCTTC. The encoded protein is CSTRKEQGDGYTF.

This clonotype was seen only once. J is TRBJ2-7 and V is TRBV7-9, with unresolved D. The germline V gene has CDR1 SEHNR and CDR2 FQNEAQ (reference sequence). This CDR3 is 11 amino acids long. V dropped 7 bases and J dropped 6 bases, with 10 bases sitting between them. This CDR3 is CASIGLAEQYF. The CDR3 DNA reads TGTGCCAGCATTGGGCTTGCCGAGCAGTACTTC.

This clonotype was observed a handful of times. The V gene is TRBV20-1, the J gene TRBJ1-2; 8 bases are shared with TRBD1. V lost 3 bases to trimming and J lost 9 bases; unmatched junction nucleotides: 6. The length of the CDR3 is 12 residues. The V gene's germline CDR1 is DFQATT and CDR2 SNEGSKA (reference sequence). This chain's CDR3 is CSASFQGASYTF. CDR3 sequence (DNA): TGCAGTGCTAGTTTCCAGGGGGCAAGCTACACCTTC.

A few counts support this clonotype. This chain joins TRBV7-6 and TRBJ2-5, with D perhaps TRBD1 (6 bases). This CDR3 comprises 16 residues. Germline V gene sequence: CDR1 SGHVS, CDR2 FNYEAQ. V gave up 1 base and J gave up 1 base, with 13 bases separating them. The chain's CDR3 is CASSLGALGGQETQYF. The CDR3 DNA follows: TGTGCCAGCAGCTTAGGGGCCCTAGGGGGCCAAGAGACCCAGTACTTC.